One and the same sample provided the 7 T cell receptor beta chains below, sequenced in a study of blood T cell repertoires in COVID-19. Only in-frame clones appear in the TCRdb table, and some are missing; sequencing was by immunoSEQ multiplex PCR. Seen here are 90,000 to 150,000 clones, 65% to 90% observed once, and the top ten hold roughly a tenth. The sample taken for sequencing was peripheral blood. These TCRs come from a man older than 75 with acute or convalescent COVID-19.

The genes are TRBV5-5 and TRBJ1-4; D is undetermined. The germline CDR1 and CDR2 sequences are SGHKS and YYEKEE (reference sequence). Trimming stripped 1 base from V and 6 bases from J, with 13 bases between. The CDR3 loop spans 15 amino acids. DNA for the CDR3: TGTGCCAGCAGCTTGACGGCCACGGGGTATGAAAAACTGTTTTTT. As protein: CASSLTATGYEKLFF. Drawing the rest from reference TRBV5-5 and TRBJ1-4, the complete variable domain is DAGVTQSPTHLIKTRGQQVTLRCSPISGHKSVSWYQQVLGQGPQFIFQYYEKEERGRGNFPDRFSARQFPNYSSELNVNALLLGDSALYLCASSLTATGYEKLFFGSGTQLSVL.

V gene TRBV10-1 combines with J gene TRBJ2-7; 7 bases are shared with TRBD1. Germline V gene data show CDR1 as WNHNN and CDR2 as SYGVQD (reference sequence). The CDR3 has 16 amino acids. J lost 4 bases, V lost 7 bases, and 16 bases had no gene match. The CDR3 loop reads CASMDPSDRVGYEQYF. DNA of the CDR3: TGCGCCAGCATGGATCCTTCAGACAGGGTGGGTTACGAGCAGTACTTC.

The V and J genes are TRBV28 and TRBJ1-1; D is possibly TRBD1 (6 bases). The CDR3 length is 13 residues. The germline V gene has CDR1 MDHEN and CDR2 SYDVKM. V dropped 5 bases and J dropped 1 base, with 8 bases sitting between them. This CDR3 is CASSQGRNTEAFF. CDR3 coding DNA: TGTGCCAGCAGTCAGGGGAGGAACACTGAAGCTTTCTTT.

The sample holds one count of this clone. This rearrangement joins TRBV4-2 to TRBJ1-6, with a tentative D call TRBD1 (6 bases). Per germline, CDR1 LGHNA and CDR2 YNFKEQ. The V gene lost 2 bases and the J gene lost 6 bases, with 14 bases spanning the gap. The CDR3 has 16 amino acids. The DNA for the CDR3 is TGTGCCAGCAGCCAACAGGCCGGACAGCCTAATTCACCCCTCCACTTT. This encodes CASSQQAGQPNSPLHF.

In this sample, this clone turned up a few times. The chain employs TRBV20-1 and TRBJ1-1; D perhaps matches TRBD1 (5 bases). This CDR3 is built from 14 residues. The V and J ends lost 3 bases and 4 bases respectively, with 15 bases between them. Germline-derived CDR1 and CDR2 are DFQATT and SNEGSKA (reference sequence). The CDR3 loop reads CSASSPGEGTEAFF. In DNA form, the CDR3 reads TGCAGTGCTAGTAGTCCGGGGGAGGGCACTGAAGCTTTCTTT.

The chain has TRBV4-2 and TRBJ2-3; D is unresolved. The germline gives CDR1 LGHNA, CDR2 YNFKEQ. The length of the CDR3 is 14 residues. V was shortened by 3 bases and J by 4 bases, with 11 bases between the two germline ends. In DNA, the CDR3 is TGTGCCAGCAGCCAGGCGGATCTAGCAGATACGCAGTATTTT. Its translation: CASSQADLADTQYF.

In nucleotides, the CDR3 is TGTGCCAGCTCACCGGAGGACAGGGGGGCCTATGGCTACACCTTC. Protein product: CASSPEDRGAYGYTF. The chain recombines TRBV18 with TRBJ1-2, with 10 bases matching TRBD1. Germline V CDR1 and CDR2: KGHSH, LQKENI. The CDR3 consists of 15 residues. With V trimmed by 3 bases and J by 4 bases, 5 bases remained unmatched. Variable domain in full (rest from reference TRBV18 and TRBJ1-2): NAGVMQNPRHLVRRRGQEARLRCSPMKGHSHVYWYRQLPEEGLKFMVYLQKENIIDESGMPKERFSAEFPKEGPSILRIQQVVRGDSAAYFCASSPEDRGAYGYTFGSGTRLTVV.